The rows below give T cell receptor beta chains drawn from one sample of a study of blood T cell repertoires in COVID-19. Using immunoSEQ multiplex PCR, the repertoire was profiled, and TCRdb retains in-frame clones only, with some absent. The sample has around 310,000 clones, around 91% seen once. The sequenced material came from peripheral blood. The receptors were gathered from a woman aged 60-75 years with acute or convalescent COVID-19. Each CDR3 is given with its conserved first and last residue.

TRBV6-2/TRBV6-3 | CASSYPPTANTEAFF
TRBV18 | CASSPPERGNTEAFF
TRBV7-3 | CASSQGQGEKLFF
TRBV7-2 | CASSLALGRGRSDTQYF
TRBV7-9 | CASSPRGISATEAFF
TRBV10-1 | CASEDYYNQPQHF
TRBV5-1 | CASSFGSGGGTDTQYF
TRBV7-9 | CASSLDSSTEAFF
TRBV6-6 | CASSRPGLAGTSSYEQYF
TRBV7-9 | CASSLEQGASGNQPQHF
TRBV27 | CASKLGQGVNQPQHF
TRBV18 | CASSPTAGVTEAFF
TRBV2 | CASSPSQETQYF
TRBV5-1 | CASSLGASSEKLFF
TRBV5-4 | CASSVDPGGAYEQYF
TRBV5-4 | CASGGQGAEKLFF
TRBV29-1 | CSVGGGRSYNEQFF
TRBV6-5 | CASSNEGGETQYF
TRBV5-6 | CASSLLTGGHEKLFF
TRBV5-4 | CASSLVGSSYEQYF
TRBV2 | CASSETQGITEAFF
TRBV6-2/TRBV6-3 | CASSYPAWEGPYEQYF
TRBV7-3 | CATSVSPNTGELFF
TRBV7-2 | CASSFQGYEQYF
TRBV2 | CASSVDRARSYNEQFF
TRBV4-3 | CASSQSKIDNEQFF
TRBV11-3 | CASSLLREGEQFF
TRBV2 | CASSEGGLAGNQPQHF
TRBV6-2/TRBV6-3 | CASSYGLTVNYGYTF
TRBV28 | CASTPPGANYEQYF
TRBV19 | CASSATGLGYTF